This T cell receptor (beta chain) was captured by sequencing in a study of glioma-infiltrating T cells. The CDR3 is made up of 15 amino acids. Trimming shortened V by 6 bases and J by 6 bases, and 15 bases separated the two germline ends. Germline V gene sequence: CDR1 MNHEY, CDR2 SMNVEV (reference sequence). Details on this clonotype: Antigen unknown.

TCR alpha and beta CDR3 regions were amplified from RNA using iRepertoire nested multiplex PCR. Input was 100-400 ng of tissue mRNA or PBMC total RNA. TCRdb re-analysed the multiplex PCR reads in MiXCR, keeping a single row per CDR3 protein. There are about 180,000 distinct CDR3 sequences in the sample; around 40% occur only once, and roughly 5.2% lies in the top ten. Study conclusions and caveats: CDR3 overlap between tissue and blood was very small. Non-neoplastic patients had below-expected tissue-blood divergence, while all gliomas exceeded expectation.

This receptor was taken from a human donor with low-grade glioma or glioblastoma, undergoing nonglioma brain surgery, or in good health (not recorded which). The sample comprised glioma tissue, nonneoplastic brain tissue, or PBMCs (not recorded which). The V call is TRBV27, the J call TRBJ1-6; D gene unclear. The CDR3 is CASSQDLRANSPLHF. For the CDR3, the DNA is TGTGCCAGCAGCCAAGACCTGAGGGCTAATTCACCCCTCCACTTT.